This T cell receptor beta chain originates from a study of blood T cell repertoires in COVID-19. Study background: Samples taken during acute and convalescent COVID-19 were collected in the United States, Italy and Spain.

The repertoire was sequenced with immunoSEQ multiplex PCR; TCRdb's copy has only in-frame clones and lacks some. Of 250,000 to 350,000 clones in the sample, roughly 87% were seen once. V lost 1 base to trimming and J lost 0 bases, with 7 bases between them. CDR1 is SNHLY, CDR2 FYNNEI, per germline. This CDR3 contains 15 residues. The source is a young man with active or convalescent COVID-19. The rearrangement uses TRBV2 and TRBJ1-5; TRBD1 might be the D (5 bases). The specimen was peripheral blood. The CDR3 protein is CASSEGTISNQPQHF. The CDR3 DNA sequence: TGTGCCAGCAGTGAAGGGACAATTAGCAATCAGCCCCAGCATTTT.